The rows below give T cell receptor beta chains drawn from one sample of a study of beta chain features in type 1 diabetes. The assay was immunoSEQ multiplex PCR, and TCRdb's table has in-frame clones only and misses some. The data contain approximately 150,000 clones, about 13% of them singletons. Material: central memory CD4+ T cells from blood. The receptors here all came from a man between 18 and 29 years old with type 1 diabetes. The CDR3 runs from the conserved cysteine through the conserved F or W. D genes are given only for firm matches. Clone size is given for some rows only: seen once, a few or many times, or a class if the clone is expanded.

>TRBD1|few|16|TRBJ2-2|TRBV5-1
TGCGCCAGCAGCTTAAGGGGGCCAGCGAACACCGGGGAGCTGTTTTTT
CASSLRGPANTGELFF
>NA|NA|12|TRBJ1-1|TRBV6-5
TGTGCCAGCTACGGAGGGAACACTGAAGCTTTCTTT
CASYGGNTEAFF
>NA|many|13|TRBJ2-5|TRBV9
TGTGCCAGCAGCGTAGCTGTGGCGGAGACCCAGTACTTC
CASSVAVAETQYF
>TRBD2|few|18|TRBJ2-1|TRBV14
TGTGCCAGCAGCCAAGAACGCGGGAGGGGATCGGGTTACAATGAGCAGTTCTTC
CASSQERGRGSGYNEQFF
>NA|NA|13|TRBJ2-1|TRBV2
TGTGCCATCCTGACGGGGGGCCGGTGGGAGCAGTTCTTC
CAILTGGRWEQFF
>TRBD1|few|14|TRBJ1-5|TRBV30
TGTGCCTCTCACCCAAAGGGGGCCTCTGGGCCCCAGCATTTT
CASHPKGASGPQHF
>NA|NA|17|TRBJ2-6|TRBV15
TGTGCCACCAGCAGAGATAGGGGCCCCTCTGGGGCCAACGTCCTGACTTTC
CATSRDRGPSGANVLTF
>NA|NA|12|TRBJ1-4|TRBV28
TGTGCCAGCTCCGTGGCAAATGAAAAACTGTTTTTT
CASSVANEKLFF
>NA|few|15|TRBJ1-5|TRBV5-1
TGCGCCAGCAGCCCAAACTCGGGCGGCAATCAGCCCCAGCATTTT
CASSPNSGGNQPQHF
>TRBD1|NA|13|TRBJ1-5|TRBV6-5
TGTGCCATCGGGACAGCCTCGAATCAGCCCCAGCATTTT
CAIGTASNQPQHF
>NA|NA|12|TRBJ1-5|TRBV19
TGTGCCAGTAGACCAAAGGGTCAGCCCCAGCATTTT
CASRPKGQPQHF
>TRBD1|NA|14|TRBJ2-3|TRBV5-1
TGCGCCAGCAGCTTGGGGACAGGGGGCGAAGCGCAGTATTTT
CASSLGTGGEAQYF
>NA|many|14|TRBJ2-5|TRBV7-9
TGTGCCAGCAGCTTCACGGGTGGACTAGAGACCCAGTACTTC
CASSFTGGLETQYF
>NA|few|14|TRBJ1-1|TRBV2
TGTGCCAGCAGTGAAGGCTGGGGGAACACTGAAGCTTTCTTT
CASSEGWGNTEAFF
>TRBD1|few|14|TRBJ2-2|TRBV25-1
TGTGCCAGCAACAGGGGGACTAACACCGGGGAGCTGTTTTTT
CASNRGTNTGELFF
>NA|NA|14|TRBJ2-7|TRBV12-2
TGTGCAAGTCGCGTCACAGGGGGAGGCTACGAGCAGTACTTC
CASRVTGGGYEQYF
>NA|NA|13|TRBJ1-1|TRBV19
TGTGCCAGTACGATCGAGCAGAACGGGGCAGCTTTCTTT
CASTIEQNGAAFF
>TRBD1|NA|16|TRBJ1-4|TRBV7-9
TGTGCCAGCAGCCCCCCGGGACAGGGACTTAATGAAAAACTGTTTTTT
CASSPPGQGLNEKLFF
>TRBD1|NA|15|TRBJ2-3|TRBV2
TGTGCCAGCAGCGCTACAGGGGGCGGCACAGATACGCAGTATTTT
CASSATGGGTDTQYF